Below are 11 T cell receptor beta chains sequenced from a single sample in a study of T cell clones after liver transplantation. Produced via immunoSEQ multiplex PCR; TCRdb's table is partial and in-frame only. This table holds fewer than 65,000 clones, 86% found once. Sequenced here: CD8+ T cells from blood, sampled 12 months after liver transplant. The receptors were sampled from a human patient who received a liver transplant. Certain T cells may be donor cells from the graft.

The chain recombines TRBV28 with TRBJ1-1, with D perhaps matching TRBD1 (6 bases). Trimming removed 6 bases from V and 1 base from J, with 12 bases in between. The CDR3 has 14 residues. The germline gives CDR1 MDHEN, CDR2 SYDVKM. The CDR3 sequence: CASSLDRPNTEAFF. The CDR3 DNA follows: TGTGCCAGCAGCTTGGACAGACCGAACACTGAAGCTTTCTTT. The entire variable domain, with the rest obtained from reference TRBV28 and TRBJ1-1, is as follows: DVKVTQSSRYLVKRTGEKVFLECVQDMDHENMFWYRQDPGLGLRLIYFSYDVKMKEKGDIPEGYSVSREKKERFSLILESASTNQTSMYLCASSLDRPNTEAFFGQGTRLTVV.

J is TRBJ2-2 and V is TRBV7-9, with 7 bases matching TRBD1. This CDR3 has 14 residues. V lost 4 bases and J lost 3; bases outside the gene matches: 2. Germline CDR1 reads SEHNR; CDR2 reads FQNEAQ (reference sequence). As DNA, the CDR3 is TGTGCCAGCAGCTACAGGGGTTACACCGGGGAGCTGTTTTTT. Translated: CASSYRGYTGELFF. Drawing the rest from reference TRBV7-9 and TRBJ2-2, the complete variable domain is DTGVSQNPRHKITKRGQNVTFRCDPISEHNRLYWYRQTLGQGPEFLTYFQNEAQLEKSRLLSDRFSAERPKGSFSTLEIQRTEQGDSAMYLCASSYRGYTGELFFGEGSRLTVL.

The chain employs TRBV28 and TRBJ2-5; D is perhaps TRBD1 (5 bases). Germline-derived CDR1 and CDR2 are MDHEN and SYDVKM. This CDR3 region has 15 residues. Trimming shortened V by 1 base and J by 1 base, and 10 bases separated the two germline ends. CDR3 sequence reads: CASSLLRQIQETQYF. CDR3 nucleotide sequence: TGTGCCAGCAGTTTATTACGACAGATCCAAGAGACCCAGTACTTC. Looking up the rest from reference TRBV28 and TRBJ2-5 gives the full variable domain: DVKVTQSSRYLVKRTGEKVFLECVQDMDHENMFWYRQDPGLGLRLIYFSYDVKMKEKGDIPEGYSVSREKKERFSLILESASTNQTSMYLCASSLLRQIQETQYFGPGTRLLVL.

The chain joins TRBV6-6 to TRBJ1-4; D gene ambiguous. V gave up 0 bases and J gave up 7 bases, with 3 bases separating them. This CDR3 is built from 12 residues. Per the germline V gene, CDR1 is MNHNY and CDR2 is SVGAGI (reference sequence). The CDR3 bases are TGTGCCAGCAGTTACTCTCGTGAAAAACTGTTTTTT. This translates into CASSYSREKLFF.

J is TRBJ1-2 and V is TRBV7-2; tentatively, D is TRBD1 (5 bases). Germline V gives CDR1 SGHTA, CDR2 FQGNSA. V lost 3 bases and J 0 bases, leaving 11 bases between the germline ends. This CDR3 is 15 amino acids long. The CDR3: CASSFGQGSNYGYTF. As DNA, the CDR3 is TGTGCCAGCAGCTTCGGGCAGGGTTCTAACTATGGCTACACCTTC.

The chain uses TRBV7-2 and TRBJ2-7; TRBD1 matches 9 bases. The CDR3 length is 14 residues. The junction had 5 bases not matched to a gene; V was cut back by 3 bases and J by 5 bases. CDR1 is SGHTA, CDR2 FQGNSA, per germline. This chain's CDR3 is CASSFGTGGHEQYF. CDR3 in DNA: TGTGCCAGCAGCTTTGGAACAGGGGGCCACGAGCAGTACTTC.

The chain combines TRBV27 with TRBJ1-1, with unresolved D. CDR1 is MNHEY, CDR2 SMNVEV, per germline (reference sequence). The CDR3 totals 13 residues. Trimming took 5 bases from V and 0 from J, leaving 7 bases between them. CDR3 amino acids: CASSMEVNTEAFF. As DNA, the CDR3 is TGTGCCAGCAGTATGGAGGTGAACACTGAAGCTTTCTTT.

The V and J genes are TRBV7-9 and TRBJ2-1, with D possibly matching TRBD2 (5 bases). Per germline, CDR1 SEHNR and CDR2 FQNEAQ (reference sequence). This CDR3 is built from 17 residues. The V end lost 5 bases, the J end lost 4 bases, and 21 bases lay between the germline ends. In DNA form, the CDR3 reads TGTGCCAGCAGCCACCGGTCCAACCCCGGGGATTACAATGAGCAGTTCTTC. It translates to CASSHRSNPGDYNEQFF.

The CDR3 is CASSVSPGEDGNQPQHF. CDR3 coding DNA: TGTGCCAGCAGCGTTTCCCCAGGTGAGGATGGCAATCAGCCCCAGCATTTT. This chain joins TRBV9 and TRBJ1-5, with no clear D. Germline V gene lookup returns CDR1 SGDLS and CDR2 YYNGEE. The CDR3 is 17 residues long. The ends were cut back, 2 bases at V and 2 bases at J, with 17 bases in the middle.

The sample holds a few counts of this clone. CDR3 amino acids: CASSPPLMDEQYF. The CDR3 DNA follows: TGTGCCAGCAGCCCGCCCCTTATGGACGAGCAGTACTTC. The chain has TRBV7-9 and TRBJ2-7; D gene ambiguous. The CDR3 has 13 amino acids. Trimming shortened V by 5 bases and J by 5 bases, and 13 bases separated the two germline ends. CDR1 is SEHNR, CDR2 FQNEAQ, per germline (reference sequence).

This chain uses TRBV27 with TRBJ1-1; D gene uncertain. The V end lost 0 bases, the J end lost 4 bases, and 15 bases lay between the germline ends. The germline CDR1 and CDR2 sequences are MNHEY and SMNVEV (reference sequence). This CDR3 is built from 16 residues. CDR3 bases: TGTGCCAGCAGTTTATCGCTCAAGGTCTGGGTCACTGAAGCTTTCTTT. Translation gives CASSLSLKVWVTEAFF.